This T cell receptor (beta chain) was recorded in a study of cytomegalovirus exposure and HLA in healthy donors. Whole-study findings and limits: Upon later analysis, TCR association rates were observed to vary by HLA locus, being highest for DRB1 and lowest for HLA-C. The study recorded 150 to 200 TCR beta chains that were cytomegalovirus-associated. A later analysis linked a missense DCLRE1C variant to TCR beta V- and J-gene trimming.

This clone was detected only once. Its antigen is unknown. The PCR contained 60 Vbeta and 13 Jbeta primers. TCRdb keeps only in-frame clones here, not all; method: immunoSEQ multiplex PCR. The sample shows around 150,000 clones, around 68% of them seen only once. This clonotype originated in a man aged 45-60 years in good health and CMV-seronegative. Material: PBMCs.

The CDR3 DNA reads as TGTGCCAGTAGTATAGACCGGCAGGGTCGAACCGGGGAGCTGTTTTTT. Amino acids: CASSIDRQGRTGELFF. V usage is TRBV19 and J usage is TRBJ2-2; possibly TRBD1 for D (5 bases). The V and J ends lost 0 bases and 5 bases respectively, with 13 bases between them. The CDR3 spans 16 residues. CDR1 is LNHDA, CDR2 SQIVND, per germline (reference sequence).